This TCR beta chain is drawn from a study of OX40 agonist ivuxolimab in advanced cancers. Findings and limits, study-wide: The authors did not determine the antigen specificity of the expanded peripheral T cells.

On cycle 4 day 1 and cycle 7 day 1, as well as at baseline, blood was sampled. Clones were sequenced by immunoSEQ multiplex PCR, and TCRdb holds only the in-frame ones, with some missing. The table includes about 77,000 clones, around 87% detected once. CDR3 length: 15 residues. J gave up 7 bases and V 8 bases, and 14 bases lay outside the gene matches. Germline V gene lookup returns CDR1 SGHTA and CDR2 FQGNSA. As to this clone: Its antigen is still unknown.

The chain employs TRBV7-2 and TRBJ1-2; 9 bases are shared with TRBD1. The sequence was obtained from an adult with an advanced solid tumor such as melanoma, head and neck, liver or kidney cancer. This material consisted of CD4+ or CD8+ T cells sorted from blood, taken in a trial of the OX40 agonist ivuxolimab. Here the CDR3 DNA reads TGTGCCAGCGGTTCATCGGGACAGGGAATAAGTGGCTACACCTTC. It is translated as CASGSSGQGISGYTF.